The following is a T cell receptor (beta chain) sequence with its context. Its target is unknown. With a J-beta primer mix and a sample-barcoded 5' primer, a second PCR ran roughly 6 to 11 cycles. Each cDNA molecule was tagged by a template-switch adaptor that had 12 random nucleotides. Samples each returned at least 3 million CDR3-containing paired-end reads. TCRdb processed the 5' RACE reads anew with MiXCR; each CDR3 protein has one entry. The repertoire holds roughly 930,000 distinct CDR3 sequences, with roughly 52% as singletons. This record belongs to a study of blood T cells in healthy people across ages. CDR3 length: 13 residues. The germline gives CDR1 MNHEY, CDR2 SMNVEV (reference sequence). V was shortened by 7 bases and J by 0 bases, with 9 bases between the two germline ends. Study-level findings and limits: A strong correlation between TCR beta diversity and naive T cell percentage was seen. The fall in TCR beta diversity per million T cells was roughly linear with age.

The receptor was isolated from a man aged 30 to 45 in good health. This chain links TRBV27 with TRBJ2-5, with D possibly TRBD2 on 6 matching bases. Sample: blood. CDR3 in amino acids: CASNGGNQETQYF. DNA for the CDR3: TGTGCCAGCAACGGGGGAAACCAAGAGACCCAGTACTTC.